This passage covers 32 T cell receptor beta chains from one sample sequenced in a study of blood T cells in healthy people across ages. A sample-barcoded 5' primer and a J-beta primer mix were used in a second PCR of about 7 to 11 cycles. TCRdb analysed the 5' RACE reads with MiXCR anew, one entry per CDR3 protein. The profile covers approximately 770,000 distinct CDR3 sequences, with about three fifths appearing a single time and approximately 21% taken by the ten largest. The specimen was blood. These receptors were obtained from a man younger than 45 in good health.

As DNA, the CDR3 is TGTGCCAGCAGCTTAGACTGGCCCGAGCAGTACTTC. Its protein is CASSLDWPEQYF. The chain uses TRBV7-2 and TRBJ2-7; D is undetermined. Germline CDR1 SGHTA, CDR2 FQGNSA. Trimming took off 1 base at V and 6 bases at J, with 7 bases between the two ends. CDR3 length: 12 amino acids. Based on the CDR3 plus reference TRBV7-2 and TRBJ2-7, the full variable domain is GAGVSQSPSNKVTEKGKDVELRCDPISGHTALYWYRQSLGQGLEFLIYFQGNSAPDKSGLPSDRFSAERTGGSVSTLTIQRTQQEDSAVYLCASSLDWPEQYFGPGTRLTVT.

This clonotype has just one count. The V and J genes are TRBV2 and TRBJ1-2; D remains unclear. Germline-derived CDR1 and CDR2 are SNHLY and FYNNEI. The CDR3 covers 11 residues. Trimming cost V 4 bases and J 8 bases, with 8 bases left between them. The CDR3 DNA sequence: TGTGCCAGCAGTGGTTGGGAGGGCTACACCTTC. Translation: CASSGWEGYTF.

This CDR3 is CASSDAPIETQYF. In DNA, the CDR3 is TGTGCCAGCAGTGACGCACCTATCGAGACCCAGTACTTC. The chain joins TRBV2 to TRBJ2-7; unclear D gene. The end of the DNA aligns better with TRBJ2-5, so the J call may be wrong. Germline-derived CDR1 and CDR2 are SNHLY and FYNNEI. This CDR3 has 13 residues.

V gene TRBV6-2 or TRBV6-3 combines with J gene TRBJ2-7, with D perhaps matching TRBD1 or TRBD2 (5 bases each). The CDR3 totals 14 residues. Trimming pared 2 bases from V and 1 base from J, leaving 9 bases between. Germline values: CDR1 MNHEY, CDR2 SVGEGT. CDR3 nucleotide sequence: TGTGCCAGCAGTTACGGGGGAAAGTCCTACGAGCAGTACTTC. This translates into CASSYGGKSYEQYF.

This sequence joins TRBV20-1 and TRBJ2-5; D is unclear. The germline V gene has CDR1 DFQATT and CDR2 SNEGSKA (reference sequence). V lost 1 base, J lost 3 bases, and 12 bases lay in between. The CDR3 has 14 residues. CDR3 DNA: TGCAGTGCTAGAGTTCGCGGTAGGAAAGAGACCCAGTACTTC. Its protein is CSARVRGRKETQYF.

The rearrangement uses TRBV3-1 and TRBJ2-1; TRBD1 is a possible D gene (6 bases). V dropped 5 bases and J dropped 7 bases, with 12 bases sitting between them. The CDR3 is 13 residues long. Germline V gene sequence: CDR1 LGHDT, CDR2 YNNKEL (reference sequence). CDR3 loop: CASSNPQGNEQFF. CDR3 DNA sequence: TGTGCCAGCAGCAACCCACAGGGAAATGAGCAGTTCTTC.

This sequence joins TRBV7-6 and TRBJ1-4; no reliable D call. The CDR3 totals 15 residues. CDR1 and CDR2 (germline): SGHVS, FNYEAQ. The V end was cut by 6 bases, the J end by 3 bases, with 14 bases between. This CDR3 reads CASSPGSVSNEKLFF. Here the CDR3 DNA reads TGTGCCAGCAGTCCCGGGTCGGTGTCTAATGAAAAACTGTTTTTT. Using reference TRBV7-6 and TRBJ1-4 for the parts outside the CDR3, the full variable domain is GAGVSQSPRYKVTKRGQDVALRCDPISGHVSLYWYRQALGQGPEFLTYFNYEAQQDKSGLPNDRFSAERPEGSISTLTIQRTEQRDSAMYRCASSPGSVSNEKLFFGSGTQLSVL.

This chain uses TRBV2 with TRBJ2-6, with no clear D. CDR1 is SNHLY and CDR2 is FYNNEI in the germline V gene. Trimming left V 8 bases short and J 2 bases short, with 16 bases between. The CDR3 runs 16 residues. CDR3 nucleotides: TGTGCCAGCGTTGGATCGAAAGGACCTGGGGCCAACGTCCTGACTTTC. Its protein is CASVGSKGPGANVLTF.

This rearrangement joins TRBV20-1 to TRBJ2-1; 7 nucleotides align to TRBD2. CDR1 and CDR2 (germline): DFQATT, SNEGSKA (reference sequence). V lost 5 bases to trimming and J lost 5 bases; unmatched junction nucleotides: 6. This CDR3 is 13 amino acids long. The CDR3 spells CSAVQGTNNEQFF. Here the CDR3 DNA reads TGCAGTGCTGTTCAAGGGACTAACAATGAGCAGTTCTTC.

The V and J genes are TRBV5-1 and TRBJ2-1, with 11 bases identical to TRBD2. V was clipped by 6 bases and J by 4 bases; unmatched bases: 18. CDR1 is SGHRS and CDR2 is YFSETQ in the germline V gene. CDR3 size: 19 residues. The CDR3 sequence is CASNIWGLAGGIEYNEQFF. CDR3 DNA: TGCGCCAGCAATATCTGGGGGCTAGCGGGGGGCATCGAGTACAATGAGCAGTTCTTC.

This clonotype turned up a few times. The V call is TRBV29-1, the J call TRBJ2-1; TRBD1 matches at 7 bases. Germline V gene data show CDR1 as SQVTM and CDR2 as ANQGSEA. The CDR3 is made up of 13 amino acids. J was trimmed by 5 bases and V by 7 bases; bases with no gene match: 8. CDR3 amino acids: CSASVGQDNEQFF. As DNA, the CDR3 is TGCAGCGCTTCCGTCGGACAGGACAATGAGCAGTTCTTC.

The J gene is TRBJ2-7, the V gene TRBV20-1, with D perhaps being TRBD1 or TRBD2 (5 bases each). Germline V gene lookup returns CDR1 DFQATT and CDR2 SNEGSKA (reference sequence). The CDR3 is 13 amino acids. V was shortened by 5 bases and J by 10 bases, with 21 bases between the two germline ends. The CDR3 bases are TGCAGTGCTGGAGGAGCAGGGTCCATGAGCCAGTACTTC. Translation gives CSAGGAGSMSQYF.

The table lists this clonotype with a few counts. DNA of the CDR3: TGTGCCAGCAGGCGATTTTCAGGGAATGAGCCCCAGCATTTT. Its translation is CASRRFSGNEPQHF. The gene calls are TRBV27 and TRBJ1-5, with a possible D match to TRBD1 (5 bases). CDR1 is MNHEY and CDR2 is SMNVEV in the germline V gene (reference sequence). The CDR3 is made up of 14 amino acids. Deletions cut 6 bases from V and 8 bases from J, with 17 bases between.

The chain joins TRBV7-2 to TRBJ2-7; D is ambiguous. With 1 base removed from V and 6 bases from J, the gap between germline ends came to 10 bases. The CDR3 extends over 13 amino acids. CDR1 is SGHTA and CDR2 is FQGNSA in the germline V gene. CDR3 DNA sequence: TGTACCAGCAGCTTAGGGCAACCCACCGAGCAGTACTTC. It specifies CTSSLGQPTEQYF.

This chain uses TRBV20-1 with TRBJ2-1, with 7 bases fitting TRBD2. The CDR3 covers 14 residues. Germline trimming cut 4 bases from V and 5 bases from J; bases unmatched to any gene: 8. The germline CDR1 and CDR2 sequences are DFQATT and SNEGSKA (reference sequence). CDR3 in DNA: TGCAGTGCTATGGGGGGAGGGCCAGACAATGAGCAGTTCTTC. The encoded protein is CSAMGGGPDNEQFF.

The chain links TRBV4-2 to TRBJ2-6; 12 nucleotides match TRBD2. The CDR3 length is 18 residues. Germline V gene sequence: CDR1 LGHNA, CDR2 YNFKEQ. After removal of 3 bases from V and 2 bases from J, the junction contained 5 bases not matched to a gene. The DNA of the CDR3 is TGTGCCAGCAGCCACCCTAGCGGGGGGGCCGCTGGGGCCAACGTCCTGACTTTC. It codes for CASSHPSGGAAGANVLTF.

About this clonotype: One end of the junction is discordant with germline, which a read error may explain. This chain uses TRBV15 with TRBJ2-1, with TRBD1 identical over 9 bases. The CDR3 covers 15 residues. The germline CDR1 and CDR2 sequences are LNHNV and YYDKDF (reference sequence). This chain's CDR3 is CVTSPTAGQGSEQFF. The CDR3 nucleotides read TGTGTCACCAGCCCGACGGCGGGACAGGGTAGTGAGCAGTTCTTC.

Concerning this clonotype itself: An end of the junction does not agree with germline; a read error may underlie this. The chain joins TRBV7-2 to TRBJ2-5, with a possible D match to TRBD1 (6 bases). Germline V gene lookup returns CDR1 SGHTA and CDR2 FQGNSA. The length of the CDR3 is 12 residues. The DNA of the CDR3 is TGTGCCGGCAGATCCAAAGGGGGGACCCAGTACTTC. Amino acids: CAGRSKGGTQYF. Based on the CDR3 plus reference TRBV7-2 and TRBJ2-5, the full variable domain is GAGVSQSPSNKVTEKGKDVELRCDPISGHTALYWYRQSLGQGLEFLIYFQGNSAPDKSGLPSDRFSAERTGGSVSTLTIQRTQQEDSAVYLCAGRSKGGTQYFGPGTRLLVL.

This clonotype has just a few counts. The gene calls are TRBV20-1 and TRBJ2-7; tentatively, D is TRBD1 or TRBD2 (6 bases each). The length of the CDR3 is 13 residues. CDR1 is DFQATT, CDR2 SNEGSKA, per germline (reference sequence). Trimming left V 7 bases short and J 0 bases short, with 13 bases between. For the CDR3, the DNA is TGCAGTGTTCGGGGGCCCAGCTCCTACGAGCAGTACTTC. Translation gives CSVRGPSSYEQYF.

J is TRBJ1-6 and V is TRBV7-9, with D uncertain. This CDR3 spans 14 amino acids. Germline V gene data show CDR1 as SEHNR and CDR2 as FQNEAQ (reference sequence). Trimming removed 10 bases at V and 8 bases at J, with 18 bases between. In DNA, the CDR3 is TGTGCCACTAACCCGGGAACTATGGATTCACCCCTCCACTTT. Translation gives CATNPGTMDSPLHF.

The chain uses TRBV6-2 or TRBV6-3 and TRBJ2-3, with TRBD1 as a possible D gene (5 bases). V lost 5 bases and J 2 bases, leaving 20 bases between the germline ends. The CDR3 contains 17 residues. Germline assignment: CDR1 MNHEY and CDR2 SVGEGT. In DNA form, the CDR3 reads TGTGCCAGCAGTCACGAAATGGGGCGGACCCCCACAGATACGCAGTATTTT. This codes for CASSHEMGRTPTDTQYF.

The chain has TRBV20-1 and TRBJ2-1; D could derive from TRBD1 or TRBD2 (5 bases each). The closer fit of TRBJ2-7 to the DNA end suggests the J call may be wrong. This CDR3 spans 16 amino acids. The germline V gene encodes CDR1 DFQATT and CDR2 SNEGSKA (reference sequence). For the CDR3, the DNA is TGCAGTGCTAGACCTGGGACGACGGACGCCTACAATGAGCAGTACTTC. Protein sequence: CSARPGTTDAYNEQYF.

This clonotype was observed a handful of times. CDR3 DNA: TGCAGTGCTAGGGTCGGGAGGGCCAGTGAGACCCAGTACTTC. Protein sequence: CSARVGRASETQYF. This chain connects TRBV20-1 to TRBJ2-7, with 8 bases lining up with TRBD2. The DNA end is more similar to TRBJ2-5, so the J call may be wrong. Germline V gene sequence: CDR1 DFQATT, CDR2 SNEGSKA (reference sequence). The length of the CDR3 is 14 residues.

The J gene is TRBJ1-5, the V gene TRBV27; D is unclear. CDR1 and CDR2 (germline): MNHEY, SMNVEV (reference sequence). The CDR3 length is 14 residues. Deletions cut 8 bases from V and 1 base from J, with 12 bases between. CDR3 sequence: CASSGPGSNQPQHF. The DNA for the CDR3 is TGTGCCAGCTCCGGGCCGGGGAGCAATCAGCCCCAGCATTTT.

This rearrangement joins TRBV28 to TRBJ2-3, with D hard to call. Germline V gives CDR1 MDHEN, CDR2 SYDVKM. Trimming cost V 3 bases and J 4 bases, with 5 bases left between them. The CDR3 runs to 12 residues. For the CDR3, the DNA is TGTGCCAGCAGTTTTCCATCAGATACGCAGTATTTT. Its protein is CASSFPSDTQYF.

The chain links TRBV5-5 to TRBJ2-1, with 9 bases aligning to TRBD1. Germline values: CDR1 SGHKS, CDR2 YYEKEE (reference sequence). The CDR3 length is 16 residues. Trimming cost V 1 base and J 2 bases; bases outside gene matches: 4. The CDR3 nucleotides read TGTGCCAGCAGCTTGAGACGGGACAGGGCCTACAATGAGCAGTTCTTC. As protein: CASSLRRDRAYNEQFF.

V is TRBV2 and J is TRBJ2-1; 8 bases line up with TRBD2. Losses at the gene ends were 4 bases for V and 4 bases for J; bases not matched to a gene: 3. The length of the CDR3 is 14 residues. Germline loops: CDR1 SNHLY, CDR2 FYNNEI. DNA of the CDR3: TGTGCCAGCAGTGTAACTAGCGGATACAATGAGCAGTTCTTC. As protein: CASSVTSGYNEQFF.

This clonotype was seen more than once but under ten times. V and J are TRBV7-3 and TRBJ2-5; TRBD2 might be the D (6 bases). The germline V gene has CDR1 SGHTA and CDR2 FQGTGA. Trimming removed 0 bases at V and 4 bases at J, with 9 bases between. This CDR3 is 14 amino acids long. CDR3 nucleotides: TGTGCCAGCAGCTTAACCCCGGGAGTAGAGACCCAGTACTTC. This encodes CASSLTPGVETQYF.

The chain recombines TRBV7-2 with TRBJ1-2; 7 bases are shared with TRBD1. V lost 11 bases and J lost 8; bases outside the gene matches: 14. Germline V gene lookup returns CDR1 SGHTA and CDR2 FQGNSA. The CDR3 extends over 13 amino acids. The CDR3 loop is CAQRKAGGDGYTF. The CDR3, as DNA: TGTGCCCAACGTAAGGCAGGGGGAGACGGCTACACCTTC. Together with reference TRBV7-2 and TRBJ1-2, the CDR3 gives the full variable domain: GAGVSQSPSNKVTEKGKDVELRCDPISGHTALYWYRQSLGQGLEFLIYFQGNSAPDKSGLPSDRFSAERTGGSVSTLTIQRTQQEDSAVYLCAQRKAGGDGYTFGSGTRLTVV.

This clonotype was seen a few times. The chain recombines TRBV7-2 with TRBJ2-3; 7 bases are shared with TRBD2. Trimming removed 0 bases from V and 4 bases from J; junction bases left unmatched: 22. The CDR3 runs to 21 residues. The germline CDR1 and CDR2 sequences are SGHTA and FQGNSA. CDR3 DNA: TGTGCCAGCAGCTTAGCGTTCCGGGGGGACCATACCACCCCCACGGCAGATACGCAGTATTTT. Its protein product is CASSLAFRGDHTTPTADTQYF. Full variable domain (remainder filled in from reference TRBV7-2 and TRBJ2-3): GAGVSQSPSNKVTEKGKDVELRCDPISGHTALYWYRQSLGQGLEFLIYFQGNSAPDKSGLPSDRFSAERTGGSVSTLTIQRTQQEDSAVYLCASSLAFRGDHTTPTADTQYFGPGTRLTVL.

This clonotype was observed a single time. V and J are TRBV2 and TRBJ2-1; 7 bases are a match to TRBD2. Germline-derived CDR1 and CDR2 are SNHLY and FYNNEI. V lost 0 bases to trimming and J lost 6 bases; unmatched junction nucleotides: 5. This CDR3 is built from 15 residues. CDR3 bases: TGTGCCAGCAGTGAAGCGAGGTGGGGGGGCAATGAGCAGTTCTTC. Its translation: CASSEARWGGNEQFF.

The chain carries TRBV20-1 and TRBJ2-3, with 11 bases fitting TRBD2. From germline, CDR1 is DFQATT and CDR2 SNEGSKA (reference sequence). Unmatched junction bases numbered 9, after V lost 6 bases and J lost 4 bases. The CDR3 contains 15 residues. The CDR3: CSAINPGLAADTQYF. CDR3 nucleotide sequence: TGCAGTGCAATCAATCCGGGACTAGCGGCAGATACGCAGTATTTT.